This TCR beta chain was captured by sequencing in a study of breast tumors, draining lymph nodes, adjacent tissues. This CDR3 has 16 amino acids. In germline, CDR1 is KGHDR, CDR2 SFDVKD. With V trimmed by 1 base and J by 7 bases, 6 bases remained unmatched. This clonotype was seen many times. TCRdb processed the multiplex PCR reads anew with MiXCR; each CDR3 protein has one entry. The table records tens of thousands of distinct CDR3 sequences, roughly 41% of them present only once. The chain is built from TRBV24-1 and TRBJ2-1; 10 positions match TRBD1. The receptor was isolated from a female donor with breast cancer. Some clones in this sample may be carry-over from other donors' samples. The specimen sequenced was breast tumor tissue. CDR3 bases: TGTGCCACCAGTGATTTTACCGGGACAGGGGAGAATGAGCAGTTCTTC. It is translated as CATSDFTGTGENEQFF.